This TCR beta chain originates from a study of blood T cell repertoires in COVID-19. At the level of the study: Material from acute and convalescent COVID-19 was sourced from the United States, Italy and Spain. Nucleic acid was either cDNA or gDNA, and it came from T cells, B-cell-depleted T cells, or PBMCs.

The CDR3 totals 14 residues. The germline V gene encodes CDR1 SGHTA and CDR2 FQGTGA. The V end lost 4 bases, the J end lost 5 bases, and 14 bases lay between the germline ends. Per the study methods: From reference gene primer amplification, estimates of nucleated cell counts were derived. TCRdb keeps only in-frame clones here, not all; method: immunoSEQ multiplex PCR. Clone size and V and J calls were adopted from that table, with D and trimming inferred from the DNA. The sample records about 240,000 clones, about 82% being singletons. This receptor was taken from an elderly man with acute or convalescent COVID-19. The source material was peripheral blood. This chain connects TRBV7-3 to TRBJ1-1, with D tentatively TRBD1 (5 bases). CDR3 sequence: CASSSVGGDTEAFF. DNA for the CDR3: TGTGCCAGCAGCTCCGTTGGAGGGGATACTGAAGCTTTCTTT.